This TCR beta chain stems from a study of monozygotic twins with inflammatory bowel disease. Study findings and constraints: Individual T cell subtypes were not distinguishable.

A remark on this clonotype: Antigen unknown.

Each UMI, carrying a 6-nucleotide sample barcode, came from template switching. No DNA is given; TCRdb re-called the 5' RACE reads and lists each CDR3 protein once. The sample has around 370,000 distinct CDR3 sequences. CDR1 is ENHRY, CDR2 SYGVKD, per germline. The CDR3 sequence is 14 residues long. The receptor was derived from a human donor with ulcerative colitis or Crohn's disease, or a healthy co-twin of an affected twin (not recorded which). What was sequenced was blood. The chain carries TRBV10-3 and TRBJ2-7; TCRdb reports TRBD2, a call that lacks DNA to check it against. The chain's CDR3 is CAISRDIGGYEQYF.